This TCR beta chain was recorded in a study of OX40 agonist ivuxolimab in advanced cancers. The data were produced by immunoSEQ multiplex PCR, yet TCRdb's version contains in-frame clones alone and is incomplete. The sample shows around 84,000 clones, around 90% of them seen only once. V lost 0 bases and J 7 bases, leaving 7 bases between the germline ends. Germline V lookup: CDR1 MNHEY, CDR2 SMNVEV (reference sequence). This CDR3 is 12 amino acids long. The V gene is TRBV27, the J gene TRBJ2-7; D is ambiguous. The input for sequencing was CD4+ or CD8+ T cells sorted from blood, taken in a trial of the OX40 agonist ivuxolimab. This sequence was found in an adult with an advanced solid tumor such as melanoma, head and neck, liver or kidney cancer. The DNA for the CDR3 is TGTGCCAGCAGTTTATCATCCGGGGAGCAGTACTTC. It encodes CASSLSSGEQYF.